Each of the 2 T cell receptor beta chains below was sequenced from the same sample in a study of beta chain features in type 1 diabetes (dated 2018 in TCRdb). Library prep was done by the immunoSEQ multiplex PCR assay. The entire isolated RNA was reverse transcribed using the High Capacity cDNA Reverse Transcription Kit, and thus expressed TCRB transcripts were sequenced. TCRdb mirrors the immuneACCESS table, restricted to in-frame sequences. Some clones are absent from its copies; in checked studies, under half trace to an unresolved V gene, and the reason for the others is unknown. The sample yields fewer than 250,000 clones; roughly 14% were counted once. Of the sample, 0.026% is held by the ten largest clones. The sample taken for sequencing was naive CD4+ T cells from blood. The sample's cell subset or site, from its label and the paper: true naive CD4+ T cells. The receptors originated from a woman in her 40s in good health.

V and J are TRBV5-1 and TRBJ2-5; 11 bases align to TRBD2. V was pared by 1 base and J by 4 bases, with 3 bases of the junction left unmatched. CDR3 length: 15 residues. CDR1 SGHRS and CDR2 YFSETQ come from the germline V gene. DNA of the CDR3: TGCGCCAGCAGCTTGTCGCTAGCGGGGGGAGAGACCCAGTACTTC. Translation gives CASSLSLAGGETQYF. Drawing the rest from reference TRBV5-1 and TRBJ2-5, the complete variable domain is KAGVTQTPRYLIKTRGQQVTLSCSPISGHRSVSWYQQTPGQGLQFLFEYFSETQRNKGNFPGRFSGRQFSNSRSEMNVSTLELGDSALYLCASSLSLAGGETQYFGPGTRLLVL.

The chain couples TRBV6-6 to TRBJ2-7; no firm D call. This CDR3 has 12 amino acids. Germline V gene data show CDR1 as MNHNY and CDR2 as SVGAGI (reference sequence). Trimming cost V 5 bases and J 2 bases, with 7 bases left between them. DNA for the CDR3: TGTGCCAGCAGTCCCGCGCCCTACGAGCAGTACTTC. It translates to CASSPAPYEQYF.